A single TCR beta chain is shown here with its context. Its recognized antigen is unknown. Per-base quality was not reported, and no clone a single base away is much larger than it. The germline V and J ends show losses of 9 bases and 8 bases respectively, and no gene match explains 9 bases of the junction. The CDR3 covers 13 residues, taking in both the cysteine and the phenylalanine. The retained sequence is limited to the CDR3, 39 bases, with the frame set at the first base. CDR1 LNHDA and CDR2 SQIVND are derived from the germline V gene (reference sequence). The sample comes from a study of T cells in localized non-small cell lung cancer (dated by TCRdb to the early 2020s). Notes on the research overall: T cell repertoires of approximately 250 early-stage NSCLC patients were analyzed, with tumors being compared against uninvolved tumor-adjacent lungs. All 236 NSCLC patients in the cohort were treatment-naive and had localized lung tumors that were resected. NSCLC patients had a mean age of approximately 70 years, and around 140 were male and around 110 female. What the work shows at the level of the full study, not this receptor alone: Because the study design was exploratory, TCR variables were selected using unadjusted p-values without false-discovery rate correction. Because multi-region tumor sequencing was not done, intratumor heterogeneity could not be ruled out. A median of about 50 of the top 100 tumor clones turned up in the paired uninvolved adjacent lung, and under 30 of those clones also ranked among the top 100 of that same adjacent lung. Higher blood T cell density associated with longer overall survival, while higher adjacent-lung clonality associated with shorter survival. Uninvolved tumor-adjacent lung showed the highest T cell clonality, higher than tumor, which suggests more focused antigenic responses in the uninvolved tumor-adjacent lung.

At diagnosis, tumor, uninvolved tumor-adjacent lung and peripheral blood were collected and then preserved as a mix of FFPE and fresh-frozen material. The immunoSEQ Assay was used to sequence TCR beta CDR3 regions from DNA. In the authors' own workflow: T cell density was computed as TCR beta template counts normalized to usable DNA estimated by amplifying housekeeping genes. Using the preseqR package, richness was estimated by extrapolating to 120,000 templates for tissue samples and 400,000 templates for PBMC samples. Clonality was defined as one minus Pielou's evenness. Tissue-enriched TCRs were identified by differential abundance testing using productive amino-acid clonotypes, minimum total count 5 and alpha 0.1. The Jaccard Index and the Morisita Overlap Index were used to measure repertoire overlap between compartments. GLIPH grouped TCR beta CDR3s together with public tetramer-defined viral CDR3s, and a viral motif had to include at least three viral sequences and show V-gene enrichment. This immuneACCESS table, as held by TCRdb, lists in-frame sequences with V and J called but not all clones. Of the missing ones, under half trace to an unresolved V gene in checked studies; the others have no known cause. V and J calls and clone size are as listed in that table; D and trimming were resolved from the DNA. This sample is represented by some 2,500 clones; around 26% of them were singletons. Jointly, the top ten make up approximately 7.3% of the sample.

The sequence derives from a male donor aged 60 or over with stage II squamous cell lung carcinoma. The source was lung tumor tissue, collected before any cancer treatment. Recombination connected TRBV19 to TRBJ1-4; 7 central nucleotides agree with TRBD1. The DNA sequence is TGTGCCAGCCAACAGGGGATATACGAAAAACTGTTTTTT. Its protein product is CASQQGIYEKLFF.